Included here is one TCR beta chain sequence, with context. Per the germline V gene, CDR1 is SGHAT and CDR2 is FQNNGV. The CDR3 runs 15 residues. V shed 1 base and J shed 5 bases, with 11 bases lying between them. The data derive from a study of tissue T cells after allogeneic stem cell transplantation. Assay: immunoSEQ multiplex PCR; the TCRdb copy retains only in-frame clones and omits some. Among over a thousand clones, around two fifths were seen once, and the ten largest hold roughly 44%. This chain connects TRBV11-2 to TRBJ1-4; D gene ambiguous. Sequencing was performed on esophageal tissue, taken at autopsy. The receptor was isolated from a female patient aged 35-70 years with steroid-refractory graft-versus-host disease after an allogeneic stem cell transplant. The graft donor may have given rise to some T cells. In DNA form, the CDR3 reads TGTGCCAGCAGCTTAGGTTGGAGTGCGAATGAAAAACTGTTTTTT. As protein: CASSLGWSANEKLFF.